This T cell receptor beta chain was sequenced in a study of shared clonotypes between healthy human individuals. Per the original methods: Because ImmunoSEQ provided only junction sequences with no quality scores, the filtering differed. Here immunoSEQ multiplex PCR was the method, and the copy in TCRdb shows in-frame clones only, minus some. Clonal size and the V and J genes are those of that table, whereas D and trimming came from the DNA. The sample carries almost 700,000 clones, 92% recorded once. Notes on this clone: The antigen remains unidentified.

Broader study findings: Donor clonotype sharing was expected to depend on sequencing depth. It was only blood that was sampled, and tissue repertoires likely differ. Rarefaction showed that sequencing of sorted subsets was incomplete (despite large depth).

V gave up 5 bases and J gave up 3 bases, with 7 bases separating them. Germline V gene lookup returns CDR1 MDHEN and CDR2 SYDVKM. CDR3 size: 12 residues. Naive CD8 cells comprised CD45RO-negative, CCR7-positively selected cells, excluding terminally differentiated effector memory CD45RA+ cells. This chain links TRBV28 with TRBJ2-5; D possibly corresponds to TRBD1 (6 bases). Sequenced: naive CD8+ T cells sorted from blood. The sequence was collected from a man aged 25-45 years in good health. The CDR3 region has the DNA TGTGCCAGCAGTAGACAGGAAGAGACCCAGTACTTC. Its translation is CASSRQEETQYF.